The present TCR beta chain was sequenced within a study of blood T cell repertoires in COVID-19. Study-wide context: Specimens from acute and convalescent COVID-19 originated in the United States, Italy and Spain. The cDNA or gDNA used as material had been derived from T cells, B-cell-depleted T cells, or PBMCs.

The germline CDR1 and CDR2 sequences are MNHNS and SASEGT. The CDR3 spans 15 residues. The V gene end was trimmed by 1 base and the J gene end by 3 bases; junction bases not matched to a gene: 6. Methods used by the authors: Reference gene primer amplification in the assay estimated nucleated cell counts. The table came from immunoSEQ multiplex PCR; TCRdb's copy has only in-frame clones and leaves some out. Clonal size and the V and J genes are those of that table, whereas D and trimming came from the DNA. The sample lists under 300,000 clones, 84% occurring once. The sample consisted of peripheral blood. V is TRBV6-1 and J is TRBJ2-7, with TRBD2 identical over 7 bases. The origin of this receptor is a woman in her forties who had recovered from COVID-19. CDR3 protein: CASSEGGGDLYEQYF. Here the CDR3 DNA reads TGTGCCAGCAGTGAAGGGGGGGGAGACCTCTACGAGCAGTACTTC.